These T cell receptor beta chains were read from a single sample in a study of shared clonotypes between healthy human individuals. Profiled with immunoSEQ multiplex PCR; TCRdb holds only in-frame clones, not every one. The sample records some 2.4 million clones, more than 85% being singletons. Sequenced material: naive CD4+ T cells from PBMCs. The receptors were gathered from a man between 18 and 35 years old in good health. Some clones in this sample may be carry-over from other donors' samples. CDR3s include the opening cysteine and the closing phenylalanine or tryptophan. A D gene is named only where the DNA matches it firmly. Size is omitted from some rows. Given values are once, few, many or a class for expanded clones.

j_call clone_size v_call d_call cdr3_aa cdr3_nt
TRBJ2-2 . TRBV5-6 TRBD1 CASSRGRNTGELFF TGTGCCAGCAGCAGGGGGCGTAACACCGGGGAGCTGTTTTTT
TRBJ2-5 once TRBV7-8 . CASSLGGPETQYF TGTGCCAGCAGCTTAGGGGGCCCGGAGACCCAGTACTTC
TRBJ2-5 . TRBV9 TRBD2 CASSVSGSRETQYF TGTGCCAGCAGCGTTAGCGGGAGCCGAGAGACCCAGTACTTC
TRBJ2-6 . TRBV9 . CASSVWDGANVLTF TGTGCCAGCAGCGTATGGGATGGGGCCAACGTCCTGACTTTC
TRBJ1-1 . TRBV19 . CASSTRLDTEAFF TGTGCCAGTAGCACCCGGTTGGACACTGAAGCTTTCTTT
TRBJ2-3 . TRBV5-4 TRBD2 CASRGTSGSRRDTDTQYF TGTGCCAGCAGAGGGACTAGCGGGAGTAGGAGGGACACAGATACGCAGTATTTT
TRBJ2-5 . TRBV30 TRBD2 CAWSAGLAGPFPYF TGTGCCTGGAGCGCCGGACTAGCGGGTCCATTTCCGTACTTC
TRBJ1-2 few TRBV15 . CATSRDPARAGNGYTF TGTGCCACCAGCAGAGATCCGGCCAGGGCGGGGAATGGCTACACCTTC
TRBJ1-2 . TRBV11-2 . CASSRPAAYYGYTF TGTGCCAGCAGCCGTCCGGCAGCCTACTATGGCTACACCTTC
TRBJ2-3 . TRBV9 . CASSVVSQGQTTQYF TGTGCCAGCAGCGTAGTTTCTCAGGGGCAGACTACGCAGTATTTT
TRBJ2-3 . TRBV30 . CAGVGDTQYF TGTGCCGGGGTGGGAGATACGCAGTATTTT
TRBJ2-2 once TRBV10-3 . CAISAGEKDGELFF TGTGCCATCAGTGCGGGGGAGAAGGACGGGGAGCTGTTTTTT
TRBJ2-1 . TRBV10-3 . CAISKGENYYNEQFF TGTGCCATCAGTAAGGGGGAAAACTACTACAATGAGCAGTTCTTC
TRBJ1-1 . TRBV5-4 . CASSQGMGLTEAFF TGTGCCAGCAGCCAAGGCATGGGTCTCACTGAAGCTTTCTTT
TRBJ2-7 . TRBV7-3 TRBD2 CASSQSGNYEQYF TGTGCCAGCAGCCAGAGCGGGAACTACGAGCAGTACTTC
TRBJ2-5 . TRBV29-1 TRBD2 CSVRGLALETQYF TGCAGCGTGCGGGGACTAGCGTTGGAGACCCAGTACTTC
TRBJ2-7 . TRBV7-6 TRBD1 CASSLVGTGGYEQYF TGTGCCAGCAGCTTAGTTGGGACAGGGGGCTACGAGCAGTACTTC
TRBJ1-1 . TRBV6-5 . CASNTGGVNTEAFF TGTGCCAGCAATACAGGCGGTGTGAACACTGAAGCTTTCTTT
TRBJ1-5 . TRBV19 . CASSISQVQYSNQPQHF TGTGCCAGTAGTATTTCTCAGGTACAATATAGCAATCAGCCCCAGCATTTT
TRBJ1-5 . TRBV30 . CAWSVLPNQPQHF TGTGCCTGGAGTGTGCTCCCGAATCAGCCCCAGCATTTT
TRBJ2-5 . TRBV18 . CASSLDMTETQYF TGTGCCAGCTCCCTCGACATGACAGAGACCCAGTACTTC
TRBJ1-4 once TRBV5-5 . CASSLTAANEKLFF TGTGCCAGCAGCTTGACTGCCGCTAATGAAAAACTGTTTTTT
TRBJ1-1 . TRBV27 TRBD1 CASSARPGQEAFF TGTGCCAGCAGTGCCCGACCGGGACAGGAAGCTTTCTTT
TRBJ2-1 . TRBV9 . CASGHPVGGAGEQFF TGTGCCAGCGGCCACCCGGTTGGGGGGGCAGGTGAGCAGTTCTTC
TRBJ1-5 . TRBV19 . CASRTADSPNQPQHF TGTGCCAGTAGAACGGCAGACTCACCCAATCAGCCCCAGCATTTT
TRBJ2-3 . TRBV5-1 TRBD1 CASSQTGAGDTQYF TGCGCCAGCAGCCAGACAGGGGCGGGGGATACGCAGTATTTT
TRBJ1-5 . TRBV28 . CASSLFYGGQSNQPQHF TGTGCCAGCAGTTTATTCTATGGGGGGCAAAGCAATCAGCCCCAGCATTTT
TRBJ1-4 . TRBV19 . CASSIARTGGNEKLFF TGTGCCAGTAGTATAGCCCGGACTGGGGGTAATGAAAAACTGTTTTTT
TRBJ2-4 once TRBV7-8 TRBD1 CASSLTGTGGIIQYF TGTGCCAGCAGCTTAACCGGGACAGGGGGCATCATTCAGTACTTC
TRBJ1-2 . TRBV5-5 . CASSLYPPVNYGYTF TGTGCCAGCAGCTTGTATCCCCCGGTAAACTATGGCTACACCTTC
TRBJ1-1 . TRBV14 . CASSFRGYNTEAFF TGTGCCAGCAGCTTCAGGGGTTACAACACTGAAGCTTTCTTT
TRBJ2-7 . TRBV6-5 TRBD2 CASSYSASGSSYEQYF TGTGCCAGCAGTTACTCAGCCAGCGGGAGCTCCTACGAGCAGTACTTC
TRBJ2-6 . TRBV28 TRBD1 CASSPRTGGAKSGANVLTF TGTGCCAGCAGCCCCCGGACAGGGGGCGCGAAATCCGGGGCCAACGTCCTGACTTTC
TRBJ1-2 . TRBV11-3 . CASSLGFGGDRDYGYTF TGCGCCAGCAGCTTAGGGTTCGGGGGTGATCGGGACTATGGCTACACCTTC
TRBJ1-2 . TRBV10-3 . CAIKDSGDAHYGYTF TGTGCCATCAAAGACAGCGGAGACGCCCATTATGGCTACACCTTC
TRBJ2-7 . TRBV2 . CASSLHGPSYEQYF TGTGCCAGCAGTCTCCACGGTCCCTCCTACGAGCAGTACTTC
TRBJ2-3 . TRBV5-1 TRBD2 CASSQSLAGGPDTQYF TGCGCCAGCAGCCAATCCTTAGCGGGAGGACCAGATACGCAGTATTTT
TRBJ2-7 . TRBV4-3 . CASSQDAKTYEQYF TGCGCCAGCAGCCAAGATGCGAAAACCTACGAGCAGTACTTC
TRBJ2-5 . TRBV15 . CATSRRSGGLGTQYF TGTGCCACCAGCAGACGGTCTGGGGGGCTCGGGACCCAGTACTTC
TRBJ2-7 . TRBV5-1 TRBD1 CASGRQGSSYEQYF TGCGCCAGCGGCCGACAGGGATCCTCCTACGAGCAGTACTTC
TRBJ2-5 . TRBV30 . CAWRGRAEQETQYF TGTGCCTGGCGGGGCCGGGCAGAACAAGAGACCCAGTACTTC